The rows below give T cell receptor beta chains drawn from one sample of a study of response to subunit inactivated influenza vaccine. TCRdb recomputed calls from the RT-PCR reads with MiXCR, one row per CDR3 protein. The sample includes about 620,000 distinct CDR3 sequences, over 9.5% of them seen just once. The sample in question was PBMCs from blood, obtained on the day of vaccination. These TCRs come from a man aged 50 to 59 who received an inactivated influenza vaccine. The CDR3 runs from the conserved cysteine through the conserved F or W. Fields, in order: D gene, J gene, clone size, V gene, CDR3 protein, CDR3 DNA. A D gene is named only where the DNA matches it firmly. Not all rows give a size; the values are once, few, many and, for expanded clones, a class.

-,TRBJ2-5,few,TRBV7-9,CASSLGPTVKETQYF,TGTGCCAGCAGCTTAGGCCCGACGGTGAAAGAGACCCAGTACTTC
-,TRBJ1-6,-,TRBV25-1,CASSESGGNSPLHF,TGTGCCAGCAGTGAATCGGGTGGGAATTCACCCCTCCACTTT
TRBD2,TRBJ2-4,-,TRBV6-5,CASSYAGAGKNIQYF,TGTGCCAGCAGTTACGCGGGAGCTGGAAAAAACATTCAGTACTTC
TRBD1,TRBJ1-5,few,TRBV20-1,CSARVGQGQPQHF,TGCAGTGCTAGAGTGGGACAGGGTCAGCCCCAGCATTTT
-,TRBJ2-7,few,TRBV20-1,CSARPPGPGSYEQYF,TGCAGTGCTAGACCCCCCGGGCCCGGCTCCTACGAGCAGTACTTC
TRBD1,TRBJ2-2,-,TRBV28,CASSPPGQQTGELFF,TGTGCCAGCAGCCCACCGGGACAGCAAACCGGGGAGCTGTTTTTT
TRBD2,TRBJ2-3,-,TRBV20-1,CSAYRAGSADTQYF,TGCAGTGCTTACAGAGCGGGGTCGGCAGATACGCAGTATTTT
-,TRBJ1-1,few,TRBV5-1,CASSLGRGNRDEAFF,TGCGCCAGCAGCTTAGGAAGGGGAAACAGGGATGAAGCTTTCTTT
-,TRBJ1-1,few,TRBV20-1,CSAVGPRAGALKGVNTEAFF,TGCAGTGCAGTAGGACCCCGCGCGGGAGCGCTGAAGGGAGTAAACACTGAAGCTTTCTTT
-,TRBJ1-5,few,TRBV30,CAWSGTTTNQPQHF,TGTGCCTGGAGCGGAACTACTACCAATCAGCCCCAGCATTTT
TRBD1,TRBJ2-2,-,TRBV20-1,CSARDNRQGRTRELFF,TGCAGTGCTAGAGATAACCGACAGGGCCGGACCCGGGAGCTGTTTTTT
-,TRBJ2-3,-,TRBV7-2,CASSLYRRSSTDTQYF,TGTGCCAGCAGCTTATATAGGCGGTCTAGCACAGATACGCAGTATTTT
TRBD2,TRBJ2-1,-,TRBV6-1,CASRGTTSGGINEQFF,TGTGCCAGCAGGGGTACGACTAGCGGGGGGATTAATGAGCAGTTCTTC
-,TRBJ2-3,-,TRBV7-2,CASSFSNREPLDTQYF,TGTGCCAGCAGCTTCTCGAACAGGGAGCCCCTGGATACGCAGTATTTT
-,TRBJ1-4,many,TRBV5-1,CASSLGYATNEKLFF,TGCGCCAGCAGCTTGGGGTACGCAACTAATGAAAAACTGTTTTTT
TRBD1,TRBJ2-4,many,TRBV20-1,CSARQGPNIQYF,TGCAGTGCAAGACAGGGCCCAAACATTCAGTACTTC
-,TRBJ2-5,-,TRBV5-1,CASSPYPLGGYEKTQYF,TGCGCCAGCAGCCCGTACCCCTTGGGGGGCTACGAGAAGACCCAGTACTTC
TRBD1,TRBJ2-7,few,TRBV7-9,CASSLAGGYVYEQYF,TGTGCCAGCAGCTTGGCAGGGGGCTATGTGTACGAGCAGTACTTC
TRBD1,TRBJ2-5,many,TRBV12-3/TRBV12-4,CASSHRDRSQETQYF,TGTGCCAGCAGTCACAGGGACAGATCGCAAGAGACCCAGTACTTC
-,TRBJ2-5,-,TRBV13,CASSRNEGGSIKETQYF,TGTGCCAGCAGCCGAAATGAAGGGGGGTCCATCAAAGAGACCCAGTACTTC
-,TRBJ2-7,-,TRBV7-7,CASSLAHNSYEQYF,TGTGCCAGCAGCTTAGCTCACAACTCCTACGAGCAGTACTTC
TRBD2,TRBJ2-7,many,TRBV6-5,CASSYSASGNAYEQYF,TGTGCCAGCAGTTACTCGGCTAGCGGGAATGCCTACGAGCAGTACTTC
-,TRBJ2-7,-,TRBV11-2,CASSQPQGFEQYF,TGTGCCAGCAGCCAACCACAGGGATTCGAGCAGTACTTC
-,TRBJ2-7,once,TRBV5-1,CASRPMGVPGEQYF,TGCGCCAGCAGACCGATGGGCGTTCCGGGGGAGCAGTACTTC
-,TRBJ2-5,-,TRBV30,CAWSPPPVKETQYF,TGTGCCTGGAGTCCCCCCCCCGTGAAAGAGACCCAGTACTTC
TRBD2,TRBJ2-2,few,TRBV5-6,CASSPSPGLAANTGELFF,TGTGCCAGCAGCCCCTCGCCGGGACTAGCGGCGAACACCGGGGAGCTGTTTTTT
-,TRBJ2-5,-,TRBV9,CASSVAGRNQETQYF,TGTGCCAGCAGCGTAGCTGGACGGAACCAAGAGACCCAGTACTTC
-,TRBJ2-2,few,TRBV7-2,CASRAGGHNTGELFF,TGTGCCAGCAGGGCCGGGGGGCATAACACCGGGGAGCTGTTTTTT
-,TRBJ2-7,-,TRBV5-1,CASSLVTDYEQYF,TGCGCCAGCAGCTTGGTAACAGATTACGAGCAGTACTTC
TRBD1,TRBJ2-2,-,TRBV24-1,CATSDTGQFPGELFF,TGTGCCACCAGTGATACGGGACAGTTCCCCGGGGAGCTGTTTTTT
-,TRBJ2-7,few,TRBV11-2,CASSPGLGSSYEQYF,TGTGCCAGCAGCCCCGGACTGGGGAGCTCCTACGAGCAGTACTTC
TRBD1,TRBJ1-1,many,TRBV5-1,CASMNRDSEAFF,TGCGCCAGCATGAACCGGGACAGTGAAGCTTTCTTT
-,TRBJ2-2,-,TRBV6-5,CASSYSTGAGTGELFF,TGTGCCAGCAGTTACTCGACGGGCGCTGGCACCGGGGAGCTGTTTTTT
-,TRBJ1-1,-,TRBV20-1,CSARDQGLSNTEAFF,TGCAGTGCTAGAGATCAAGGACTGTCGAACACTGAAGCTTTCTTT
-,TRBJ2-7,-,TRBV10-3,CAISSDQSSYEQYF,TGTGCCATCAGTTCGGATCAGAGCTCCTACGAGCAGTACTTC
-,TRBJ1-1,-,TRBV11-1,CASSPNRRRNTEAFF,TGTGCCAGCAGCCCAAATCGACGGAGGAACACTGAAGCTTTCTTT
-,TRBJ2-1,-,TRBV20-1,CSARPTGVSSYNEQFF,TGCAGTGCTAGACCCACCGGGGTGAGCTCCTACAATGAGCAGTTCTTC
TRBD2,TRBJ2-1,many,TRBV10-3,CAISESREGSEQFF,TGTGCCATCAGTGAGTCTCGGGAGGGCAGTGAGCAGTTCTTC
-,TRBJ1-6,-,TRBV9,CASSVDWNSPLHF,TGTGCCAGCAGCGTAGATTGGAATTCACCCCTCCACTTT
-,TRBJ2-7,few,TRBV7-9,CASSRPRGSERYEQYF,TGTGCCAGCAGCCGCCCCCGGGGCAGTGAGCGCTACGAGCAGTACTTC
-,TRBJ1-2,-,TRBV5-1,CASSLDLGGQGMSGYTF,TGCGCCAGCAGCTTGGATCTTGGAGGGCAGGGGATGAGTGGCTACACCTTC
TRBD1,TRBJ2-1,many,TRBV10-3,CAISADGGRGLRYEQFF,TGTGCCATCAGTGCTGATGGAGGCAGGGGGCTTCGCTATGAGCAGTTCTTC
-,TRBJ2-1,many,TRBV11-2,CASSLGYGSEQFF,TGTGCCAGCAGCTTAGGTTACGGGAGTGAGCAGTTCTTC
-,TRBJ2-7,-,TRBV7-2,CASAPHRLYEQYF,TGTGCCAGCGCCCCTCACAGACTCTACGAGCAGTACTTC
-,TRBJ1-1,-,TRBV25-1,CASSETTRNTEAFF,TGTGCCAGCAGTGAAACAACACGGAACACTGAAGCTTTCTTT